This passage covers 17 T cell receptor beta chains from one sample sequenced in a study of blood T cells in healthy people across ages. PCR was performed a second time for about 7 to 11 cycles using a sample-barcoded 5' primer and a J-beta primer mix. TCRdb re-analysed the 5' RACE reads in MiXCR, keeping a single row per CDR3 protein. This table holds some 1.7 million distinct CDR3 sequences, roughly 27% found once. The sequencing input was blood. Receptor source: a woman aged 25 to 45 in good health.

This clonotype was counted a few times. As DNA, the CDR3 is TGCGCCAGCAGCTTGCAGACTAGCGGGGTCTACGAGCAGTACTTC. It encodes CASSLQTSGVYEQYF. This chain links TRBV5-1 with TRBJ2-7, with 11 bases that match TRBD2. CDR1 and CDR2 (germline): SGHRS, YFSETQ. CDR3 length equals 15 residues. The V and J ends lost 1 base and 3 bases, in that order; junction bases with no gene match: 3.

This clonotype was found a few times. This sequence joins TRBV12-3 or TRBV12-4 and TRBJ2-1; 8 nucleotides match TRBD2. The CDR3 runs to 17 residues. Trimming took 3 bases from V and 7 from J; bases not matched to a gene: 14. The CDR3 loop is CASSLRLAGTRGNEQFF. The CDR3 DNA sequence: TGTGCCAGCAGTTTGAGGTTAGCGGGAACACGGGGGAATGAGCAGTTCTTC.

Points on this clonotype: Being one base from a much bigger clone, this may be a read error. The chain uses TRBV13 and TRBJ2-5; D is unresolved. The CDR3 has 13 amino acids. V was clipped by 3 bases and J by 1 base, with 6 bases between them. Germline V gene data show CDR1 as PRHDT and CDR2 as FYEKMQ (reference sequence). CDR3 amino acids: CASSFAVQETQYF. In nucleotides, the CDR3 is TGTGCCAGCAGCTTCGCGGTCCAAGAGACCCAGTACTTC.

This clonotype was counted many times. The chain links TRBV7-6 to TRBJ2-7; D might be TRBD1 (5 bases). In germline, CDR1 is SGHVS, CDR2 FNYEAQ. With 1 base removed from V and 1 base from J, the gap between germline ends came to 17 bases. CDR3 size: 17 residues. CDR3 sequence: CASSLGGQGQKSYEQYF. CDR3 nucleotide sequence: TGTGCCAGCAGCTTAGGGGGTCAGGGTCAAAAATCCTACGAGCAGTACTTC.

The genes are TRBV28 and TRBJ2-5; tentative D call: TRBD2 (6 bases). Germline V gives CDR1 MDHEN, CDR2 SYDVKM. The CDR3 has 15 amino acids. Trimming stripped 6 bases from V and 2 bases from J, with 16 bases between. The CDR3 region is CASSPRGGTQETQYF. CDR3 DNA sequence: TGTGCCAGCAGCCCCCGGGGAGGAACGCAAGAGACCCAGTACTTC.

This clonotype has at least ten counts. This sequence joins TRBV7-3 and TRBJ2-7, with 9 positions matching TRBD1. Unmatched junction bases numbered 6, after V lost 0 bases and J lost 0 bases. The CDR3 covers 17 residues. Germline values: CDR1 SGHTA, CDR2 FQGTGA. The CDR3 DNA sequence: TGTGCCAGCAGCTTAACGGGACCGGGACAGGGCTCCTACGAGCAGTACTTC. Residues: CASSLTGPGQGSYEQYF.

V is TRBV5-1 and J is TRBJ2-3; tentatively, D is TRBD1 (5 bases). The germline gives CDR1 SGHRS, CDR2 YFSETQ. The CDR3 is 13 residues long. Trimming took off 0 bases at V and 5 bases at J, with 7 bases between the two ends. The CDR3: CASSLEGLDTQYF. DNA for the CDR3: TGCGCCAGCAGCTTGGAGGGGCTAGATACGCAGTATTTT.

This clonotype showed up just a few times. The chain links TRBV18 to TRBJ2-5; possibly TRBD1 for D (5 bases). Trimming took 0 bases from V and 4 from J, leaving 12 bases between them. Germline V gene sequence: CDR1 KGHSH, CDR2 LQKENI. The CDR3 loop spans 15 amino acids. The CDR3 sequence: CASSPPPGMRETQYF. The CDR3 coding sequence is TGTGCCAGCTCACCACCCCCAGGGATGAGAGAGACCCAGTACTTC.

As regards this clonotype: A junction boundary mismatches the germline segment, possibly from a read error. This sequence joins TRBV12-3 or TRBV12-4 and TRBJ2-2, with TRBD2 as a possible D gene (6 bases). This CDR3 spans 15 amino acids. The CDR3 bases are TGTGCCAGCAGTTTGATTGGGGGGAACACCGGGGAGCTGTTGTTT. Translated, it gives CASSLIGGNTGELLF.

In this sample, this clonotype turned up a few times. A junction end diverges from the germline sequence, so it may reflect a read error. The V gene is TRBV7-2, the J gene TRBJ2-5, with TRBD1 as a possible D gene (5 bases). CDR1 and CDR2 (germline): SGHTA, FQGNSA. The CDR3 consists of 15 residues. The CDR3 spells CASNLGPREGETQYF. In DNA, the CDR3 is TGTGCCAGCAACTTAGGACCCAGGGAAGGGGAGACCCAGTACTTC.

In this sample, this clonotype turned up many times. The chain combines TRBV6-5 with TRBJ2-5; TRBD1 might be the D (5 bases). CDR1 is MNHEY, CDR2 SVGAGI, per germline. This CDR3 is 12 amino acids long. V was cut by 6 bases and J by 2 bases, with 7 bases left in between. Here the CDR3 reads CASRQGQETQYF. The CDR3 DNA follows: TGTGCCAGCAGGCAGGGTCAAGAGACCCAGTACTTC.

This clonotype was seen ten or more times. The gene calls are TRBV28 and TRBJ2-5, with no clear D. V was pared by 4 bases and J by 2 bases, with 5 bases between. The germline V gene encodes CDR1 MDHEN and CDR2 SYDVKM. The CDR3 consists of 12 residues. DNA of the CDR3: TGTGCCAGCAGTTCACAGCAAGAGACCCAGTACTTC. Translation: CASSSQQETQYF. The entire variable domain, with the rest obtained from reference TRBV28 and TRBJ2-5, is as follows: DVKVTQSSRYLVKRTGEKVFLECVQDMDHENMFWYRQDPGLGLRLIYFSYDVKMKEKGDIPEGYSVSREKKERFSLILESASTNQTSMYLCASSSQQETQYFGPGTRLLVL.

In its sample, this clonotype was seen a few times. The chain uses TRBV5-1 and TRBJ1-1; D is ambiguous. The V and J ends lost 3 bases and 7 bases respectively, with 7 bases between them. In germline, CDR1 is SGHRS, CDR2 YFSETQ. The CDR3 contains 11 residues. CDR3 in DNA: TGCGCCAGCAGCTCCGCAGTTGAAGCTTTCTTT. This gives the protein CASSSAVEAFF.

The chain is built from TRBV20-1 and TRBJ2-1, with no clear D. The CDR3 loop spans 16 amino acids. V was pared by 0 bases and J by 0 bases, with 12 bases between. Germline-derived CDR1 and CDR2 are DFQATT and SNEGSKA (reference sequence). The CDR3 nucleotides read TGCAGTGCTAGAGATTCGGCCAGGAGCTCCTACAATGAGCAGTTCTTC. It codes for CSARDSARSSYNEQFF.

The rearrangement uses TRBV11-2 and TRBJ2-7; D is unclear. The CDR3 length is 11 residues. Trimming removed 0 bases from V and 11 bases from J, with 8 bases in between. Germline V gene data show CDR1 as SGHAT and CDR2 as FQNNGV. CDR3 protein: CASSLDRIKYF. The DNA for the CDR3 is TGTGCCAGCAGCTTAGACAGGATAAAGTACTTC.

This clonotype has at least ten counts. The rearrangement uses TRBV7-2 and TRBJ2-5; D is ambiguous. Germline V lookup: CDR1 SGHTA, CDR2 FQGNSA. This CDR3 is built from 14 residues. The CDR3 loop reads CATAPLGFQETQYF. The CDR3, as DNA: TGTGCTACCGCCCCACTGGGGTTCCAAGAGACCCAGTACTTC.

This clonotype has just a few counts. This sequence joins TRBV12-3 or TRBV12-4 and TRBJ2-7; 10 positions match TRBD1. The CDR3 loop spans 15 amino acids. With 6 bases clipped from V and 1 base from J, the junction kept 6 bases outside the gene matches. CDR3 nucleotide sequence: TGTGCCAGCAGCCGGACAGGGGGGGCTTCCTACGAGCAGTACTTC. Translated: CASSRTGGASYEQYF.